This T cell receptor (beta chain) stems from a study of blood T cell repertoires in COVID-19. For the study at large: Samples of COVID-19 (acute and convalescent) were obtained from the United States, Italy and Spain.

TCRdb's table, derived via immunoSEQ multiplex PCR, lists solely in-frame clones and lacks some. The table has 150,000 or so clones, roughly four fifths seen once. The germline V gene has CDR1 MNHNY and CDR2 SVGAGI (reference sequence). This CDR3 comprises 14 residues. Germline trimming cut 6 bases from V and 4 bases from J; bases unmatched to any gene: 8. This sequence was found in a woman in her sixties with acute or convalescent COVID-19. Input material: peripheral blood. The genes are TRBV6-6 and TRBJ1-2, with 7 bases lining up with TRBD1. CDR3 protein: CASSLGQVLYGYTF. The CDR3 DNA reads as TGTGCCAGCAGCCTCGGACAGGTGCTCTATGGCTACACCTTC.